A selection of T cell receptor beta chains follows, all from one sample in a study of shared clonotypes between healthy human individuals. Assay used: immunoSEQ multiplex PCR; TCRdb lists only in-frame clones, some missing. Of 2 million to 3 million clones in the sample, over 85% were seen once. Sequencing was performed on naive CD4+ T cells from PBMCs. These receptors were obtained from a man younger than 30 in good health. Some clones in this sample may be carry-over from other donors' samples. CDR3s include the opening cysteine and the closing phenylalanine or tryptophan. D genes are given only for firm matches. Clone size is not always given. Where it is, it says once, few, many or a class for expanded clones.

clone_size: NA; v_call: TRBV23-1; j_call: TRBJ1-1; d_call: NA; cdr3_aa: CASSQPWVRKMNTEAFF; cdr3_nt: TGCGCCAGCAGTCAACCGTGGGTTAGGAAAATGAACACTGAAGCTTTCTTT
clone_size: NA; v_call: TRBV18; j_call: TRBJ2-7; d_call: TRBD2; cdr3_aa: CASSPSSGAPYEQYF; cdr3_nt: TGTGCCAGCTCACCGTCTAGCGGGGCCCCCTACGAGCAGTACTTC
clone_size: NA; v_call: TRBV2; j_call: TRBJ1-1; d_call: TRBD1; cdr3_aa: CASSMDRWNTEAFF; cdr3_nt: TGTGCCAGCAGTATGGACAGGTGGAACACTGAAGCTTTCTTT
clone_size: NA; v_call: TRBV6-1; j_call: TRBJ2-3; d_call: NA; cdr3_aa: CASRELDTQYF; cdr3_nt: TGTGCCAGCAGGGAGCTGGATACGCAGTATTTT
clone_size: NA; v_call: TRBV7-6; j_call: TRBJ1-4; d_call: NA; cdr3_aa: CASSFAGRGEKLFF; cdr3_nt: TGTGCCAGCAGCTTCGCAGGGAGGGGAGAAAAACTGTTTTTT
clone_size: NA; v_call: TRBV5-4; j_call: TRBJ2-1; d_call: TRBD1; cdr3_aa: CASSPGQGDGNEQFF; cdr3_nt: TGTGCCAGCAGCCCGGGACAGGGAGACGGGAATGAGCAGTTCTTC
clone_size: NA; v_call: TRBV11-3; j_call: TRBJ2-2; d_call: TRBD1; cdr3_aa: CASSFEAGGTGELFF; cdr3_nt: TGTGCCAGCAGCTTTGAGGCAGGGGGCACCGGGGAGCTGTTTTTT
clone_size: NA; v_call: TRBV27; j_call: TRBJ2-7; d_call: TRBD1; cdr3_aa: CASSPTDRGPFGNRNYEQYF; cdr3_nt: TGTGCCAGCAGTCCAACGGACAGGGGTCCATTCGGCAACCGAAACTACGAGCAGTACTTC
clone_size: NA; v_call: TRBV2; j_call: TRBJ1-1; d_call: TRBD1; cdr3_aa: CASILELWTGGVGTEAFF; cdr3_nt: TGTGCCAGCATCCTGGAACTTTGGACAGGGGGCGTTGGGACTGAAGCTTTCTTT
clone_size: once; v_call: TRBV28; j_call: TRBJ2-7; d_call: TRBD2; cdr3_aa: CASSGTSGGLYEQYF; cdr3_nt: TGTGCCAGCAGTGGAACTAGCGGGGGTTTGTACGAGCAGTACTTC
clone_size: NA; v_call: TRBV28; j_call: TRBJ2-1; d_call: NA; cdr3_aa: CASSLPQGGGSSYNEQFF; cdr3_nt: TGTGCCAGCAGCCTCCCTCAGGGAGGGGGGAGCTCCTACAATGAGCAGTTCTTC
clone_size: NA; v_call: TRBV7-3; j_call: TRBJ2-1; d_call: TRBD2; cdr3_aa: CASSLGGGGFYNEQFF; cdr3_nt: TGTGCCAGCAGCTTAGGAGGCGGGGGATTTTACAATGAGCAGTTCTTC
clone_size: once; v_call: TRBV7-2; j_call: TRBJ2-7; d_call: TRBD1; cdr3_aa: CASSLVGRQGPWYF; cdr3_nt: TGTGCCAGCAGCTTAGTGGGCAGACAGGGACCTTGGTACTTC
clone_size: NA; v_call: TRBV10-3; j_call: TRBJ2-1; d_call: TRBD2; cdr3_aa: CAISVGTSGSGEQFF; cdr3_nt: TGTGCCATCAGCGTCGGGACTAGCGGGAGTGGTGAGCAGTTCTTC
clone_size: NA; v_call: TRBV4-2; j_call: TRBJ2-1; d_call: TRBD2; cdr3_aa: CASSQDLRLAGIDEQFF; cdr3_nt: TGTGCCAGCAGCCAAGATCTGCGCCTAGCGGGAATCGATGAGCAGTTCTTC
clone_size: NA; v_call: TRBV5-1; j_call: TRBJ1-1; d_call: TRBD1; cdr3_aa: CASSGTGRNTEAFF; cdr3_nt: TGCGCCAGCAGCGGGACAGGGAGGAACACTGAAGCTTTCTTT
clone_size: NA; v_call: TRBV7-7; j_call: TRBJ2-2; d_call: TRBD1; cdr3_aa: CASSRVTGGNTGELFF; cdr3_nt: TGTGCCAGCAGTCGAGTGACAGGGGGGAACACCGGGGAGCTGTTTTTT
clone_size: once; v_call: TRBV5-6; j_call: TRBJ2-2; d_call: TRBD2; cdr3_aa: CASSHSGTNTGELFF; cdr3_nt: TGTGCCAGCAGCCATAGCGGGACGAACACCGGGGAGCTGTTTTTT
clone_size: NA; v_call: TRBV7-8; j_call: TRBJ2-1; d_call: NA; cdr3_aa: CASSLRDTSQVRVF; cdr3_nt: TGTGCCAGCAGCTTAAGGGATACTAGTCAGGTTAGGGTCTTC
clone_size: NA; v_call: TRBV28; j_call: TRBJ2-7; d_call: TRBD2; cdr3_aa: CASSPGTSGSNEQYF; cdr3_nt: TGTGCCAGCAGCCCTGGGACTAGCGGGAGCAACGAGCAGTACTTC
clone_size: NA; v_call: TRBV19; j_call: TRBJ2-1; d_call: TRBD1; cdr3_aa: CASSTPYRDSSYNEQFF; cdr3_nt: TGTGCCAGTAGTACCCCTTACCGGGACAGTTCCTACAATGAGCAGTTCTTC
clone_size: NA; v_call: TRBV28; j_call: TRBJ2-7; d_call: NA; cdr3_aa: CASSLTGAEQYF; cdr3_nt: TGTGCCAGCAGTTTGACGGGGGCCGAGCAGTACTTC
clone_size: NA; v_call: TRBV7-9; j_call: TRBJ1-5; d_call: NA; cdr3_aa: CASSPLMGNQPQHF; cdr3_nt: TGTGCCAGCAGCCCTCTGATGGGGAATCAGCCCCAGCATTTT
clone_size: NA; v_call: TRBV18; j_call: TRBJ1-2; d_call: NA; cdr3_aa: CASSPSPDNYGYTF; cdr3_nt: TGTGCCAGCTCACCATCCCCGGATAACTATGGCTACACCTTC
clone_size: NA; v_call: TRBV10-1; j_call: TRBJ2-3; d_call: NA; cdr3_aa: CASSLQGTTDTQYF; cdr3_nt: TGCGCCAGCAGTTTACAGGGAACAACAGATACGCAGTATTTT
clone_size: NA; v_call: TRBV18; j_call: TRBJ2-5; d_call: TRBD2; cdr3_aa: CASSPPSAGRPETQYF; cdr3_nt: TGTGCCAGCTCACCCCCCTCAGCGGGAAGGCCAGAGACCCAGTACTTC
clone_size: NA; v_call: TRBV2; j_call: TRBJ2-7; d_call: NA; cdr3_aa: CASGSRDRSSYEQYF; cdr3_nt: TGTGCCAGCGGGTCCCGGGACCGTAGCTCCTACGAGCAGTACTTC
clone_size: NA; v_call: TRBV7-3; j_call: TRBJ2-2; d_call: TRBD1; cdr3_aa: CASSITGTVTTGELFF; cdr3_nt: TGTGCCAGCAGCATAACCGGGACAGTGACCACCGGGGAGCTGTTTTTT
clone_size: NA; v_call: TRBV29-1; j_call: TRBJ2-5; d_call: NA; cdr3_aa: CSAGERGETQYF; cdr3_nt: TGCAGCGCCGGGGAAAGGGGAGAGACCCAGTACTTC
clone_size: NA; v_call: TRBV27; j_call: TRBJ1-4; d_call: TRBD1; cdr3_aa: CASSSILQGELFF; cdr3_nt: TGTGCCAGCAGTTCCATTCTACAGGGGGAACTGTTTTTT
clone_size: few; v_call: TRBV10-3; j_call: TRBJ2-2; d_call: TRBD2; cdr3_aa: CAISERTSVSNTGELFF; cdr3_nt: TGTGCCATCAGTGAACGGACTAGCGTCTCGAACACCGGGGAGCTGTTTTTT
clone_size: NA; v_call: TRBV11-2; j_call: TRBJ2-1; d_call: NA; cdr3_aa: CASSSWDHRDEQFF; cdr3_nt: TGTGCCAGCAGCTCATGGGACCACAGGGATGAGCAGTTCTTC
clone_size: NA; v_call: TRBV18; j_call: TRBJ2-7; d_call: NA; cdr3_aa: CASSPATRGLEQYF; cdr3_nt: TGTGCCAGCTCACCTGCGACTCGGGGCTTGGAGCAGTACTTC
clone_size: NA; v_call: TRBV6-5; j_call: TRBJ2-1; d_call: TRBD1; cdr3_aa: CASGTVYNEQFF; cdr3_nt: TGTGCCAGCGGGACAGTTTACAATGAGCAGTTCTTC
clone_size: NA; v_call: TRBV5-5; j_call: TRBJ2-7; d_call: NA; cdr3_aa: CASSLAGRSYEQYF; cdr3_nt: TGTGCCAGCAGCCTCGCAGGGCGATCCTACGAGCAGTACTTC
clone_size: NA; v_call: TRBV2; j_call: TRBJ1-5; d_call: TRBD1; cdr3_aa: CATNIWGQNQPQHF; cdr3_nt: TGTGCCACCAACATTTGGGGACAGAATCAGCCCCAGCATTTT
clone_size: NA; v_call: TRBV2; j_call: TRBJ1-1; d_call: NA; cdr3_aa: CASKDRTQVAEAFF; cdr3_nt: TGTGCCAGCAAAGACAGGACCCAAGTGGCTGAAGCTTTCTTT
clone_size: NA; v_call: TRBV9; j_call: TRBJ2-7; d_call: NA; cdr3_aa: CASSVQGGSYEQYF; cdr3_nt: TGTGCCAGCAGCGTACAAGGGGGTTCCTACGAGCAGTACTTC
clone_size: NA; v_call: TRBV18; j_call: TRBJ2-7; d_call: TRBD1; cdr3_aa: CASSWGQGSYEQYF; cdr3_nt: TGTGCCAGCTCATGGGGACAGGGCTCCTACGAGCAGTACTTC
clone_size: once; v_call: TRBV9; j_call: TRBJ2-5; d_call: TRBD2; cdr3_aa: CASSVVSGGQETQYF; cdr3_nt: TGTGCCAGCAGCGTAGTTAGCGGGGGCCAAGAGACCCAGTACTTC
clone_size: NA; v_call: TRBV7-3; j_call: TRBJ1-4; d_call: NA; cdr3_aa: CASSLGANEKLFF; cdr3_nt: TGTGCCAGCAGCTTAGGGGCTAATGAAAAACTGTTTTTT
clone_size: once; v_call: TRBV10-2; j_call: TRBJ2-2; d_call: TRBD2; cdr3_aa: CASSDPQRGSMNTGELFF; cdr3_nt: TGCGCCAGCAGTGATCCCCAGCGGGGGAGTATGAACACCGGGGAGCTGTTTTTT
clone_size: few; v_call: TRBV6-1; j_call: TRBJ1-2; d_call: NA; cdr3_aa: CASSPMSNRYGYTF; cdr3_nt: TGTGCCAGCAGCCCAATGTCCAATCGCTATGGCTACACCTTC
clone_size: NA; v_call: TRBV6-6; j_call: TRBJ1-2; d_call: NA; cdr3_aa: CASSKTNRDGYTF; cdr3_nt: TGTGCCAGCAGCAAAACGAACAGGGACGGCTACACCTTC
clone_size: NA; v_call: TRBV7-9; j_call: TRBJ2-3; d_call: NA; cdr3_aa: CASSLLGMWTDTQYF; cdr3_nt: TGTGCCAGCAGCTTACTGGGAATGTGGACAGATACGCAGTATTTT
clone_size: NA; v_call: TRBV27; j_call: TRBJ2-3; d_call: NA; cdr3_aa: CASSSTRTGAGRYF; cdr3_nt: TGTGCCAGCAGTTCCACCCGCACAGGGGCGGGAAGGTATTTT
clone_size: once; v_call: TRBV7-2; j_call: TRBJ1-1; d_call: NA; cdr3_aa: CASSLAFDGYTEAFF; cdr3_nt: TGTGCCAGCAGCTTAGCTTTCGACGGATACACTGAAGCTTTCTTT